A selection of T cell receptor beta chains follows, all from one sample in a study of cytomegalovirus exposure and HLA in healthy donors. Generated by immunoSEQ multiplex PCR, the TCRdb table keeps only in-frame clones and is missing some. The sample consists of around 150,000 clones, roughly 80% of them appearing once. Material: PBMCs. The receptor source for this set is a man aged 40-49 years in good health and CMV-seronegative. The CDR3 runs from the conserved cysteine through the conserved F or W. A D gene is named only where the DNA matches it firmly. A row's size may be missing; if present it is once, few, many or a size class.

>TRBD1|once|TRBJ1-4|TRBV2
TGTGCCAGCAGTGCGACAGGGGTCAATGAAAAACTGTTTTTT
CASSATGVNEKLFF
>.|.|TRBJ2-1|TRBV27
TGTGCCAGCACTGAACTCGCAACTAGCAATGAGCAGTTCTTC
CASTELATSNEQFF
>TRBD1|.|TRBJ2-7|TRBV11-2
TGTGCCAGCAGCTTAGGGGACAGGGCCTACGAGCAGTACTTC
CASSLGDRAYEQYF
>.|.|TRBJ1-1|TRBV4-3
TGCGCCAGCAGCTTGACAGTGAACACTGAAGCTTTCTTT
CASSLTVNTEAFF
>TRBD2|.|TRBJ2-5|TRBV9
TGTGCCAGCAGCGTATTGGGAGGGCAAGAGACCCAGTACTTC
CASSVLGGQETQYF
>TRBD1|.|TRBJ2-1|TRBV7-8
TGTGCCAGCAGCTCACCGGGACAGGGGGACTTTGAGCAGTTCTTC
CASSSPGQGDFEQFF
>TRBD2|few|TRBJ2-1|TRBV7-2
TGTGCCAGCAGCTTGGACTTAGCGGGAGGACTCTCCTACAATGAGCAGTTCTTC
CASSLDLAGGLSYNEQFF
>TRBD1|.|TRBJ2-3|TRBV5-1
TGCGCCGGCAGACTGACAGGGCGCACAGATACGCAGTATTTT
CAGRLTGRTDTQYF
>.|.|TRBJ2-2|TRBV21-1
TGTGCCAGCAGCACGTTTCAGAACCCCACCGGGGAGCTGTTTTTT
CASSTFQNPTGELFF
>TRBD1|few|TRBJ1-1|TRBV25-1
TGTGCCAGCAGTGAAGTAGGCAGGGGGTCTGAAGCTTTCTTT
CASSEVGRGSEAFF
>TRBD2|.|TRBJ2-1|TRBV11-3
TGTGCCAGCAGGCTAAGGCGGGGGACTAGCGGGGGAGGTGAGCAGTTCTTC
CASRLRRGTSGGGEQFF
>TRBD1|once|TRBJ2-7|TRBV7-2
TGTGCCAGCAGCTTCACAGGGGATTCCTACGAGCAGTACTTC
CASSFTGDSYEQYF
>TRBD1|once|TRBJ2-4|TRBV7-9
TGTGCCAGCAGCTCTTATTCGGGGACAGGGAGGGACATTCAGTACTTC
CASSSYSGTGRDIQYF
>.|.|TRBJ2-3|TRBV9
TGTGCCAGCAGCGTGGACGGGGGATGGACAGATACGCAGTATTTT
CASSVDGGWTDTQYF
>TRBD2|.|TRBJ2-5|TRBV7-9
TGTGCCAGCAGCTCGGACGGGGGGGCCGGGGAGACCCAGTACTTC
CASSSDGGAGETQYF
>TRBD2|.|TRBJ2-1|TRBV7-2
TGTGCCAGCACCCCAACCGGGACTAGTCGCCACAATGAGCAGTTCTTC
CASTPTGTSRHNEQFF
>TRBD2|.|TRBJ2-3|TRBV7-2
TGTGCCAGCAGCTTATGGGGGGGAAGCACGGATACGCAGTATTTT
CASSLWGGSTDTQYF
>.|.|TRBJ1-6|TRBV11-1
TGTGCCAGCAGCTTAACGCCAGTTAATTCACCCCTCCACTTT
CASSLTPVNSPLHF
>TRBD2|.|TRBJ2-3|TRBV9
TGTGCCAGCAGCGTAGGGACTAGCAAAGATACGCAGTATTTT
CASSVGTSKDTQYF
>TRBD1|.|TRBJ2-7|TRBV30
TGTGCCTGGAGTGTGGACAGGGGATACGAGCAGTACTTC
CAWSVDRGYEQYF
>TRBD2|.|TRBJ2-7|TRBV30
TGTGCCTGGAGTAGGGGCGGGAGGTACGAGCAGTACTTC
CAWSRGGRYEQYF
>.|.|TRBJ1-4|TRBV6-5
TGTGCCAGCAGTTACTCCGAGGGTGAAAAACTGTTTTTT
CASSYSEGEKLFF
>TRBD2|.|TRBJ2-7|TRBV9
TGTGCCAGCAGCTTGGGGCTAGCGGGAGTGTACGAGCAGTACTTC
CASSLGLAGVYEQYF
>TRBD2|.|TRBJ2-3|TRBV7-9
TGTTCCAGCAGCTTACTAGCGGGAGGCACAGATACGCAGTATTTT
CSSSLLAGGTDTQYF
>.|.|TRBJ1-2|TRBV7-9
TGTTCCAGCAGCCCCGGGATGAATCTGGAAGGGGGCTACACCTTC
CSSSPGMNLEGGYTF
>.|.|TRBJ2-4|TRBV25-1
TGTGCCAGCAGTGGGGGGCCGAACATTCAGTACTTC
CASSGGPNIQYF
>TRBD2|.|TRBJ2-7|TRBV14
TGTGCCAGCAGCGCGGTCCCGGGACTAGCGATTACCTACGAGCAGTACTTC
CASSAVPGLAITYEQYF
>.|.|TRBJ2-2|TRBV11-3
TGTGCCAGCAGCTTCGATACAGACGACACCGGGGAGCTGTTTTTT
CASSFDTDDTGELFF
>TRBD2|once|TRBJ2-7|TRBV11-2
TGTGCCAGCAGCTTAGATCGCTCGACTAGCGGGGGTTACGAGCAGTACTTC
CASSLDRSTSGGYEQYF